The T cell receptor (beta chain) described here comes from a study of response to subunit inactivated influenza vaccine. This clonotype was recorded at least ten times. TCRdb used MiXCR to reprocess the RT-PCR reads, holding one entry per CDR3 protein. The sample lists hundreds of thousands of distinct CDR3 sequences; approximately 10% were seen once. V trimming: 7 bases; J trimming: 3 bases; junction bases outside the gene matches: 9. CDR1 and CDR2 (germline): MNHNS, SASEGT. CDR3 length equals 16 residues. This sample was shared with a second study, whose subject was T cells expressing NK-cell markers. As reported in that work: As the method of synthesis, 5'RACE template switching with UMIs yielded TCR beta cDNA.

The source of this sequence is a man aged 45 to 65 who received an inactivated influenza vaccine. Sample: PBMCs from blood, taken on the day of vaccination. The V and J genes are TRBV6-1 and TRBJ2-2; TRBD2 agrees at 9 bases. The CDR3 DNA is TGTGCCAGCACCCCCGGGACTAGCCGATACACCGGGGAGCTGTTTTTT. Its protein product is CASTPGTSRYTGELFF.